A selection of T cell receptor beta chains follows, all from one sample in a study of T cells in Graves' hyperthyroidism and ophthalmopathy. One entry per CDR3 protein results from TCRdb running MiXCR on the multiplex PCR reads. The sample has around 560,000 distinct CDR3 sequences; 16% are singletons. Material for sequencing was blood. The receptors were sampled from a woman under 30 with Graves' hyperthyroidism. Both conserved end residues are part of each CDR3. The D gene is left open where the match is weak. Rows may omit the clone size; those that give it use once, few, many or a size class.

v_gene: TRBV18; abundance: few; d_gene: TRBD1; j_gene: TRBJ2-5; CDR3nt: TGTGCCAGCTCACCACGGGACAGGGTGGAGACCCAGTACTTC; CDR3aa: CASSPRDRVETQYF
v_gene: TRBV20-1; abundance: many; d_gene: NA; j_gene: TRBJ2-7; CDR3nt: TGCAGTGCTAGAGATTCCGGTGGAAGCAGTGACGAGCAGTACTTC; CDR3aa: CSARDSGGSSDEQYF
v_gene: TRBV10-3; abundance: NA; d_gene: TRBD1; j_gene: TRBJ2-7; CDR3nt: TGTGCCATCAGTCCCGACAGGGGCGAGCAGTACTTC; CDR3aa: CAISPDRGEQYF
v_gene: TRBV6-1; abundance: many; d_gene: NA; j_gene: TRBJ1-5; CDR3nt: TGTGCCAGCAGTTCGTTGGGGGATCAGCCCCAGCATTTT; CDR3aa: CASSSLGDQPQHF
v_gene: TRBV20-1; abundance: NA; d_gene: TRBD1; j_gene: TRBJ2-5; CDR3nt: TGCAGTGCTAGACCCAGGGGGCTCTTGGAGACCCAGTACTTC; CDR3aa: CSARPRGLLETQYF
v_gene: TRBV4-3; abundance: NA; d_gene: TRBD2; j_gene: TRBJ2-7; CDR3nt: TGCGCCAGCAGCCCGGGCCGGGAGGCCTACGAGCAGTACTTC; CDR3aa: CASSPGREAYEQYF
v_gene: TRBV4-1; abundance: few; d_gene: NA; j_gene: TRBJ2-7; CDR3nt: TGCGCCAGCAGCCAAGGAAATGGGCGTAAGACCTACGAGCAGTACTTC; CDR3aa: CASSQGNGRKTYEQYF
v_gene: TRBV5-1; abundance: NA; d_gene: TRBD1; j_gene: TRBJ2-3; CDR3nt: TGCGCCAGCAGCTTGGAGACAGGGGCAGATACGCAGTATTTT; CDR3aa: CASSLETGADTQYF
v_gene: TRBV2; abundance: NA; d_gene: NA; j_gene: TRBJ2-4; CDR3nt: TGTGCCAGCAGTGTGGCCTACATTCAGTACTTC; CDR3aa: CASSVAYIQYF
v_gene: TRBV6-1; abundance: few; d_gene: TRBD1; j_gene: TRBJ2-4; CDR3nt: TGTGCCAGCAGCAAGACAGGGATGAGAGCCAAAAACATTCAGTACTTC; CDR3aa: CASSKTGMRAKNIQYF
v_gene: TRBV6-1; abundance: NA; d_gene: TRBD2; j_gene: TRBJ2-7; CDR3nt: TGTGCCAGCAGTCTAGCGGGGGGGTCATTCAAGTACGAGCAGTACTTC; CDR3aa: CASSLAGGSFKYEQYF
v_gene: TRBV19; abundance: few; d_gene: NA; j_gene: TRBJ2-7; CDR3nt: TGTGCCAGTGCGCCGGGGCGGGACTACGAGCAGTACTTC; CDR3aa: CASAPGRDYEQYF
v_gene: TRBV6-2/TRBV6-3; abundance: many; d_gene: NA; j_gene: TRBJ2-5; CDR3nt: TGTGCCAGCAGTTCCGGGACCCACGCTGAGACCCAGTACTTC; CDR3aa: CASSSGTHAETQYF
v_gene: TRBV6-6; abundance: many; d_gene: NA; j_gene: TRBJ1-3; CDR3nt: TGTGCCAGCAGTTACTCTGGGCCTGGAAACACCATATATTTT; CDR3aa: CASSYSGPGNTIYF
v_gene: TRBV10-3; abundance: NA; d_gene: NA; j_gene: TRBJ1-2; CDR3nt: TGTGCCATCAGTGAACCAGGGGTGTCTGGCTACACCTTC; CDR3aa: CAISEPGVSGYTF
v_gene: TRBV25-1; abundance: NA; d_gene: NA; j_gene: TRBJ2-1; CDR3nt: TGTGCCAGCAGTGAATGGGGGGCGGGAGTAGTCGATGAGCAGTTCTTC; CDR3aa: CASSEWGAGVVDEQFF
v_gene: TRBV2; abundance: few; d_gene: NA; j_gene: TRBJ2-1; CDR3nt: TGTGCCAGCAGTGACATGGCAGGGATCTTCTACAATGAGCAGTTCTTC; CDR3aa: CASSDMAGIFYNEQFF
v_gene: TRBV5-1; abundance: many; d_gene: TRBD2; j_gene: TRBJ2-1; CDR3nt: TGCGCCAGCGGCTACGGACTAGCGGGGTATGAGCAGTTCTTC; CDR3aa: CASGYGLAGYEQFF
v_gene: TRBV12-3/TRBV12-4; abundance: NA; d_gene: TRBD1; j_gene: TRBJ1-6; CDR3nt: TGTGCCAGCAGTTTGTACTCAGGGGGACCGAATTCACCCCTCCACTTT; CDR3aa: CASSLYSGGPNSPLHF
v_gene: TRBV28; abundance: many; d_gene: NA; j_gene: TRBJ2-2; CDR3nt: TGTGCCAGCAGTTTAGGAGGACTCAAAGTTAGGAACACCGGGGAGCTGTTTTTT; CDR3aa: CASSLGGLKVRNTGELFF
v_gene: TRBV24-1; abundance: few; d_gene: NA; j_gene: TRBJ1-2; CDR3nt: TGTGCCACCAGTCCGGGGCGCCTCTATGGCTACACCTTC; CDR3aa: CATSPGRLYGYTF
v_gene: TRBV7-6; abundance: NA; d_gene: NA; j_gene: TRBJ2-2; CDR3nt: TGTGCCAGCAGCGCGAGCTACACCGGGGAGCTGTTTTTT; CDR3aa: CASSASYTGELFF
v_gene: TRBV6-2/TRBV6-3; abundance: many; d_gene: NA; j_gene: TRBJ1-1; CDR3nt: TGTGCCAGCAGTTACAGCCCTGAAGCCTATGAAGCTTTCTTT; CDR3aa: CASSYSPEAYEAFF
v_gene: TRBV27; abundance: NA; d_gene: NA; j_gene: TRBJ2-2; CDR3nt: TGTGCCAGCAGTTTATTATCGTGGCGGGGAGGACCCCGGGACACCGGGGAGCTGTTTTTT; CDR3aa: CASSLLSWRGGPRDTGELFF
v_gene: TRBV11-2; abundance: many; d_gene: TRBD2; j_gene: TRBJ2-1; CDR3nt: TGTGCCAGCAGCCCTCTAGCGGGAGTCCTCAATGAGCAGTTCTTC; CDR3aa: CASSPLAGVLNEQFF
v_gene: TRBV5-1; abundance: NA; d_gene: TRBD2; j_gene: TRBJ2-1; CDR3nt: TGCGCCAGCAGCCCCCCGGGACTAAAAGCGGGCGGGGAGCAGTTCTTC; CDR3aa: CASSPPGLKAGGEQFF
v_gene: TRBV9; abundance: few; d_gene: NA; j_gene: TRBJ1-6; CDR3nt: TGTGCCAGCAGCGGGGGGGGAGTATCACCCCTCCACTTT; CDR3aa: CASSGGGVSPLHF
v_gene: TRBV19; abundance: few; d_gene: TRBD1; j_gene: TRBJ1-1; CDR3nt: TGTGCCAGTAGCCCACCGGGACAGGGGCTCATGAACACTGAAGCTTTCTTT; CDR3aa: CASSPPGQGLMNTEAFF
v_gene: TRBV7-2; abundance: many; d_gene: NA; j_gene: TRBJ1-1; CDR3nt: TGTGCCAGCAGCTTAGGCGGAGAGAACACTGAAGCTTTCTTT; CDR3aa: CASSLGGENTEAFF
v_gene: TRBV20-1; abundance: many; d_gene: TRBD2; j_gene: TRBJ2-1; CDR3nt: TGCAGTGCTAGTCCAGCGGGAGAGGGGAATGAGCAGTTCTTC; CDR3aa: CSASPAGEGNEQFF
v_gene: TRBV20-1; abundance: many; d_gene: NA; j_gene: TRBJ1-4; CDR3nt: TGCAGTGCTAGGCCGGGAACTAATGAAAAACTGTTTTTT; CDR3aa: CSARPGTNEKLFF
v_gene: TRBV10-2; abundance: NA; d_gene: NA; j_gene: TRBJ1-3; CDR3nt: TGCGCCAGCAGTGAGGCCTACTTCTCTGGAAACACCATATATTTT; CDR3aa: CASSEAYFSGNTIYF
v_gene: TRBV2; abundance: many; d_gene: TRBD1; j_gene: TRBJ2-7; CDR3nt: TGTGCCAGCAGTCCGGACAGGGGGCTGGACGAGCAGTACTTC; CDR3aa: CASSPDRGLDEQYF
v_gene: TRBV12-3/TRBV12-4; abundance: many; d_gene: NA; j_gene: TRBJ2-5; CDR3nt: TGTGCCAGCAGTTTAGGGGGCGGGATAGGGCAAGAGACCCAGTACTTC; CDR3aa: CASSLGGGIGQETQYF
v_gene: TRBV27; abundance: many; d_gene: NA; j_gene: TRBJ2-2; CDR3nt: TGTGCCAGCAGTACACGCCGGGACACCGTAACCGGGGAGCTGTTTTTT; CDR3aa: CASSTRRDTVTGELFF
v_gene: TRBV3-1; abundance: many; d_gene: NA; j_gene: TRBJ2-2; CDR3nt: TGTGCCAGCAGCCAAGGTTGGGAGGCCGGGGAGCTGTTTTTT; CDR3aa: CASSQGWEAGELFF
v_gene: TRBV12-5; abundance: few; d_gene: NA; j_gene: TRBJ1-5; CDR3nt: TGTGCTAGTGGCTCCGGCAGAAATCAGCCCCAGCATTTT; CDR3aa: CASGSGRNQPQHF
v_gene: TRBV12-3/TRBV12-4; abundance: many; d_gene: NA; j_gene: TRBJ1-6; CDR3nt: TGTGCCAGCAGCGTACAGAGCTCCTATAATTCACCCCTCCACTTT; CDR3aa: CASSVQSSYNSPLHF
v_gene: TRBV7-8; abundance: NA; d_gene: TRBD2; j_gene: TRBJ2-3; CDR3nt: TGTGCCAGCAGCTTAAGACCCTTTGGCGGGAGACGCACAGATACGCAGTATTTT; CDR3aa: CASSLRPFGGRRTDTQYF
v_gene: TRBV6-5; abundance: many; d_gene: TRBD1; j_gene: TRBJ2-2; CDR3nt: TGTGCCAGCAGTTACTCGAGGGGACAGGCGAACACCGGGGAGCTGTTTTTT; CDR3aa: CASSYSRGQANTGELFF
v_gene: TRBV7-9; abundance: few; d_gene: TRBD2; j_gene: TRBJ2-7; CDR3nt: TGTGCCAGCAGCTCGACGAGACTAGCGGGGGTCTACGAGCAGTACTTC; CDR3aa: CASSSTRLAGVYEQYF
v_gene: TRBV9; abundance: NA; d_gene: TRBD2; j_gene: TRBJ2-2; CDR3nt: TGTGCCAGCAGCGTAGCCAGGCCGCGGACTAGAGGCCCCGGGGAGCTGTTTTTT; CDR3aa: CASSVARPRTRGPGELFF
v_gene: TRBV7-9; abundance: few; d_gene: TRBD1; j_gene: TRBJ2-7; CDR3nt: TGTGCCAGCAGCTGGGGACAGGGGATCTACGAGCAGTACTTC; CDR3aa: CASSWGQGIYEQYF
v_gene: TRBV9; abundance: NA; d_gene: NA; j_gene: TRBJ2-2; CDR3nt: TGTGCCAGCAATTGGGACCCCGGGGTCGGGGAGCTGTTTTTT; CDR3aa: CASNWDPGVGELFF
v_gene: TRBV24-1; abundance: few; d_gene: NA; j_gene: TRBJ2-2; CDR3nt: TGTGCCACCAGTGATCCTTCAACAACCGGGGAGCTGTTTTTT; CDR3aa: CATSDPSTTGELFF
v_gene: TRBV12-3/TRBV12-4; abundance: few; d_gene: NA; j_gene: TRBJ1-4; CDR3nt: TGTGCCAGCAGTTTGGGGGCAGGGATAGAAAAACTGTTTTTT; CDR3aa: CASSLGAGIEKLFF
v_gene: TRBV5-1; abundance: once; d_gene: TRBD2; j_gene: TRBJ2-3; CDR3nt: TGCGCCAGCCGCCCCGACAGCGGGGGGCGAACCACAGATACGCAGTATTTT; CDR3aa: CASRPDSGGRTTDTQYF
v_gene: TRBV7-2; abundance: many; d_gene: NA; j_gene: TRBJ2-3; CDR3nt: TGTGCCAGCAGTTTACGCCGGAGCACAGATACGCAGTATTTT; CDR3aa: CASSLRRSTDTQYF
v_gene: TRBV6-5; abundance: many; d_gene: TRBD1; j_gene: TRBJ1-5; CDR3nt: TGTGCCAGCAGTTACTATTCCAGGGGGCGGATTCAGCCCCAGCATTTT; CDR3aa: CASSYYSRGRIQPQHF
v_gene: TRBV6-4; abundance: NA; d_gene: TRBD2; j_gene: TRBJ2-3; CDR3nt: TGTGCCAGCAGTTTTTTCGGGACTAGCGGGACGCACACAGATACGCAGTATTTT; CDR3aa: CASSFFGTSGTHTDTQYF
v_gene: TRBV6-1; abundance: many; d_gene: NA; j_gene: TRBJ2-1; CDR3nt: TGTGCCAGCAGCCGGGGTTCGAGCTCCTACAATGAGCAGTTCTTC; CDR3aa: CASSRGSSSYNEQFF
v_gene: TRBV18; abundance: many; d_gene: NA; j_gene: TRBJ1-5; CDR3nt: TGTGCCAGCTCACTTCGACAGGATGGCAATCAGCCCCAGCATTTT; CDR3aa: CASSLRQDGNQPQHF
v_gene: TRBV12-3/TRBV12-4; abundance: few; d_gene: NA; j_gene: TRBJ2-5; CDR3nt: TGTGCCAGCAGTCCTCGGGGGTGGGGAGAGACCCAGTACTTC; CDR3aa: CASSPRGWGETQYF
v_gene: TRBV6-1; abundance: many; d_gene: NA; j_gene: TRBJ1-2; CDR3nt: TGTGCCAGCAAGCCAGGGGCGGAAAACTATGGCTACACCTTC; CDR3aa: CASKPGAENYGYTF
v_gene: TRBV27; abundance: NA; d_gene: NA; j_gene: TRBJ2-4; CDR3nt: TGTGCCAGCAGCCTTAAATGGGGAAGGAATATCCAAAACATTCAGTACTTC; CDR3aa: CASSLKWGRNIQNIQYF
v_gene: TRBV5-1; abundance: many; d_gene: NA; j_gene: TRBJ1-5; CDR3nt: TGCGCCAGCAGCTTGATGGGGCTTAGCAATCAGCCCCAGCATTTT; CDR3aa: CASSLMGLSNQPQHF
v_gene: TRBV20-1; abundance: many; d_gene: NA; j_gene: TRBJ2-7; CDR3nt: TGCAGTGCTAGCCTACCCGGGACCCTAACCCCCTACGAGCAGTACTTC; CDR3aa: CSASLPGTLTPYEQYF
v_gene: TRBV5-1; abundance: few; d_gene: TRBD1; j_gene: TRBJ1-5; CDR3nt: TGCGCCACCAAGGATGGGGGACAGCATAGCAATCAGCCCCAGCATTTT; CDR3aa: CATKDGGQHSNQPQHF
v_gene: TRBV3-1; abundance: NA; d_gene: TRBD1; j_gene: TRBJ2-7; CDR3nt: TGTGCCAGCAGCCAAGATGGGGGACAGGGGTACGAGCAGTACTTC; CDR3aa: CASSQDGGQGYEQYF